This T cell receptor (beta chain) was retrieved from a study of control samples from healthy donors and cancer patients (dated by TCRdb to about 2020). CDR1 and CDR2 (SGDLS, YYNGEE) derive from the germline V gene. Counted from cysteine to phenylalanine, this CDR3 has 16 amino acids. This entry keeps only the CDR3 DNA: 48 bases, framed from base 1. Cut back by 2 bases and 0 bases, the V and J ends lie 14 bases apart. Turning to this clone: Its antigen remains undetermined. Per-base quality was not reported, and no clone a single base away is much larger than it.

The method behind the library was the immunoSEQ multiplex PCR assay. TCRdb retrieved this table from immuneACCESS and kept in-frame rearrangements only. Not all clones are present; in checked studies, unresolved V genes account for under half, and no reason is known for the remainder. Present in this sample are 100,000 to 150,000 clones, roughly 87% of which were seen just once. The ten biggest clones cover around 1.7% of the sample. This receptor chain uses TRBV9 and TRBJ1-2, with a tentative D gene TRBD1 over 6 matching bases. The receptor's source is a young man in good health. The sample was blood. DNA sequence: TGTGCCAGCAGCGTCGGACTAGGGGGTACTAACTATGGCTACACCTTC. The translation is CASSVGLGGTNYGYTF. Reference TRBV9 and TRBJ1-2 proteins supply the regions before and after the CDR3; the full variable domain is: DSGVTQTPKHLITATGQRVTLRCSPRSGDLSVYWYQQSLDQGLQFLIQYYNGEERAKGNILERFSAQQFPDLHSELNLSSLELGDSALYFCASSVGLGGTNYGYTFGSGTRLTVV.